The clone carrying this T cell receptor beta chain has just a few counts. The antigen is undetermined. This record comes from a study of identical twins. Study-wide points: Out-of-frame TCR alpha sharing in monozygotic twins exceeded recombination model predictions. With abundant cord blood beta clonotypes, insertions were fewer; memory repertoires showed no such pattern.

The CDR3 contains 14 residues. Germline CDR1 and CDR2: DFQATT and SNEGSKA (reference sequence). V lost 4 bases, J lost 2 bases, and 5 bases stayed unmatched. TCRdb re-called the 5' RACE reads through MiXCR, storing one row per CDR3 protein. The profile shows 1.5 million to 2 million distinct CDR3 sequences, roughly 35% of them singletons. Sequenced sample: cord blood. The TCR was taken from a newborn girl in good health. This chain connects TRBV20-1 to TRBJ1-5, with TRBD1 matching 7 bases. DNA for the CDR3: TGCAGTGCTAAACAGGGGTTGGGCAATCAGCCCCAGCATTTT. Translated, it gives CSAKQGLGNQPQHF.